A selection of T cell receptor beta chains follows, all from one sample in a study of cytomegalovirus exposure and HLA in healthy donors. Repertoires were generated with immunoSEQ multiplex PCR, while TCRdb's copy carries only in-frame clones and drops some. In the table there are more than 95,000 clones, roughly nine tenths of which are singletons. The sequenced sample was PBMCs. The receptors originated from a woman aged 18 to 35 in good health and CMV-seronegative. CDR3s include the opening cysteine and the closing phenylalanine or tryptophan. Each record gives: CDR3 protein, CDR3 DNA, V gene, D gene, J gene, clone size. The D gene is left open where the match is weak. Clone size is not always given. Where it is, it says once, few, many or a class for expanded clones.

CAISESQRQGGVYTF TGTGCCATCAGTGAGTCGCAGAGGCAGGGGGGAGTCTACACCTTC TRBV10-3 TRBD1 TRBJ1-2 .
CASRRGGTSGTTDTQYF TGTGCCAGCCGAAGGGGCGGGACTAGCGGGACCACAGATACGCAGTATTTT TRBV28 TRBD2 TRBJ2-3 .
CATSRDLGSGKGNEQFF TGTGCCACCAGCAGAGACCTCGGTAGCGGGAAAGGGAATGAGCAGTTCTTC TRBV15 TRBD2 TRBJ2-1 once
CASSGTGLNTEAFF TGTGCCAGCAGTGGGACAGGGTTGAACACTGAAGCTTTCTTT TRBV2 TRBD1 TRBJ1-1 .
CASSFGLADIQYF TGTGCCAGCAGTTTCGGGCTAGCGGACATTCAGTACTTC TRBV27 TRBD2 TRBJ2-4 once
CASSPVAGRRGNIQYF TGTGCCAGCAGTCCTGTGGCGGGTCGCCGTGGGAACATTCAGTACTTC TRBV11-2 . TRBJ2-4 .
CASSETRTGPYSYEQYF TGTGCCAGCAGCGAAACCCGGACAGGGCCATATTCCTACGAGCAGTACTTC TRBV7-9 TRBD1 TRBJ2-7 .
CASSLSGGVVATEAFF TGTGCCAGCAGCTTATCTGGGGGCGTCGTCGCCACTGAAGCTTTCTTT TRBV11-1 . TRBJ1-1 .
CASSPSLRETQYF TGTGCCAGCAGCCCTAGCTTGAGGGAGACCCAGTACTTC TRBV7-8 . TRBJ2-5 .
CASSPDTNQPQHF TGTGCCAGCTCACCGGACACCAATCAGCCCCAGCATTTT TRBV18 . TRBJ1-5 .
CASSSDPLDNPRYGYTF TGTGCCAGCAGCTCTGACCCACTGGACAACCCTCGTTATGGCTACACCTTC TRBV27 . TRBJ1-2 .